This is a list of T cell receptor beta chains from one sample in a study of T cell responses to AZD1222 COVID-19 vaccine. Clones were sequenced by immunoSEQ multiplex PCR, and TCRdb holds only the in-frame ones, with some missing. Of roughly 70,000 clones listed, roughly 82% are singletons. Source: peripheral blood, taken on day 0 of AZD1222 vaccination. The receptor set was obtained from an adult in good health. CDR3s include the opening cysteine and the closing phenylalanine or tryptophan. Fields, in order: J gene, clone size, V gene, D gene, CDR3 protein, CDR3 DNA. D genes are given only for firm matches. Clone size is shown for a subset of rows, as once, few, many or a class of expanded clone.

TRBJ2-7	.	TRBV9	.	CASSAGGTAEQYF	TGTGCCAGCAGCGCCGGAGGGACGGCCGAGCAGTACTTC
TRBJ2-7	.	TRBV29-1	.	CSARDQRHEQYF	TGCAGCGCCAGGGACCAGAGGCACGAGCAGTACTTC
TRBJ1-2	.	TRBV12-3/TRBV12-4	.	CASSLAQGGYTF	TGTGCCAGCAGTTTAGCGCAGGGGGGCTACACCTTC
TRBJ2-3	.	TRBV7-9	TRBD1	CASSLGTGSFADTQYF	TGTGCCAGCAGCTTGGGGACAGGGAGTTTTGCAGATACGCAGTATTTT
TRBJ2-3	once	TRBV5-1	.	CASKPTGSSTDTQYF	TGCGCCAGCAAACCGACGGGCAGTAGCACAGATACGCAGTATTTT
TRBJ2-7	.	TRBV18	.	CASSPSTATYEQYF	TGTGCCAGCTCCCCATCAACTGCAACTTACGAGCAGTACTTC
TRBJ2-3	.	TRBV25-1	.	CASSRTFPSTDTQYF	TGTGCCAGCAGTCGGACTTTTCCTAGCACAGATACGCAGTATTTT
TRBJ1-2	.	TRBV5-1	.	CASSLGGWTYTF	TGCGCCAGCAGCTTGGGGGGGTGGACCTACACCTTC
TRBJ1-2	.	TRBV28	.	CASSLLGAGGYTF	TGTGCCAGCAGTTTATTAGGGGCCGGGGGCTACACCTTC
TRBJ1-5	few	TRBV6-5	.	CASVQQNNQPQHF	TGTGCCAGCGTACAGCAGAACAATCAGCCCCAGCATTTT
TRBJ2-5	.	TRBV7-2	TRBD1	CASSSLGTGEETQYF	TGTGCCAGCAGCTCGCTAGGGACAGGGGAAGAGACCCAGTACTTC
TRBJ2-7	few	TRBV19	.	CASSASVGLGEQYF	TGTGCCAGTAGTGCATCGGTCGGCCTCGGGGAGCAGTACTTC
TRBJ2-2	.	TRBV9	.	CASSAKGAGELFF	TGTGCCAGCAGCGCAAAGGGGGCCGGGGAGCTGTTTTTT
TRBJ2-5	.	TRBV28	TRBD2	CASSWTSGGALGETQYF	TGTGCCAGCAGTTGGACTAGCGGGGGGGCCCTTGGCGAGACCCAGTACTTC
TRBJ1-1	.	TRBV10-2	.	CATYGNTEAFF	TGCGCCACCTACGGGAACACTGAAGCTTTCTTT
TRBJ1-5	.	TRBV10-3	.	CAISEMGSNQPQHF	TGTGCCATCAGTGAGATGGGGAGCAATCAGCCCCAGCATTTT
TRBJ1-2	.	TRBV15	.	CATSRDRSGNYGYTF	TGTGCCACCAGCAGAGATAGGTCAGGGAATTATGGCTACACCTTC
TRBJ1-3	.	TRBV7-8	TRBD1	CASGLRVRGHGNTIYF	TGTGCCAGCGGCCTTAGAGTGAGGGGGCACGGAAACACCATATATTTT
TRBJ1-1	.	TRBV2	.	CASRSSTGEAFF	TGTGCCAGCAGGTCGTCGACAGGTGAAGCTTTCTTT
TRBJ1-1	.	TRBV4-3	TRBD1	CASSQQTGVNTEAFF	TGCGCCAGCAGCCAACAGACAGGGGTGAACACTGAAGCTTTCTTT
TRBJ1-1	.	TRBV29-1	TRBD1	CSVTPTGGRGTEAFF	TGCAGCGTGACCCCAACAGGGGGGAGGGGCACTGAAGCTTTCTTT
TRBJ1-5	.	TRBV18	.	CASSSRDNQPQHF	TGTGCCAGCTCGTCCAGGGACAATCAGCCCCAGCATTTT
TRBJ2-1	.	TRBV28	.	CASSPARRSYNEQFF	TGTGCCAGCAGTCCCGCTCGTCGCTCCTACAATGAGCAGTTCTTC
TRBJ2-7	.	TRBV7-9	.	CASSRQRGEQYF	TGTGCCAGCAGCCGACAACGGGGCGAGCAGTACTTC
TRBJ1-2	.	TRBV6-2/TRBV6-3	.	CASSSLQGMGGYTF	TGTGCCAGCAGTTCCCTCCAAGGGATGGGCGGCTACACCTTC
TRBJ2-1	.	TRBV5-8	.	CASRVHEQFF	TGTGCCAGCAGGGTGCATGAGCAGTTCTTC
TRBJ2-7	.	TRBV19	.	CASSSRGGSFYEQYF	TGTGCCAGTAGCTCGAGGGGCGGTTCCTTCTACGAGCAGTACTTC
TRBJ2-1	once	TRBV7-3	.	CASSPGAGDYNEQFF	TGTGCCAGCAGCCCAGGGGCGGGGGACTACAATGAGCAGTTCTTC
TRBJ1-1	.	TRBV24-1	TRBD1	CATSEDRGGTEAFF	TGTGCCACCAGTGAAGACAGGGGCGGCACTGAAGCTTTCTTT
TRBJ1-4	once	TRBV18	.	CASSPPPGNNEKLFF	TGTGCCAGCTCACCACCGCCAGGGAATAATGAAAAACTGTTTTTT
TRBJ1-1	.	TRBV29-1	.	CSVVSISKGEAFF	TGCAGCGTTGTGTCCATCTCCAAAGGGGAAGCTTTCTTT
TRBJ2-7	once	TRBV11-2	.	CASSLRTASYEQYF	TGTGCCAGCAGCCTTCGGACTGCTTCCTACGAGCAGTACTTC
TRBJ1-6	.	TRBV5-4	.	CASSLKRENSPLHF	TGTGCCAGCAGCTTAAAACGGGAAAATTCACCCCTCCACTTT
TRBJ1-2	.	TRBV4-1	.	CASSQDISGSGHYGYTF	TGCGCCAGCAGCCAAGATATTTCGGGATCCGGCCACTATGGCTACACCTTC
TRBJ2-7	.	TRBV7-2	.	CASSLLDSTYEQYF	TGTGCCAGCAGCCTCCTGGACAGTACCTACGAGCAGTACTTC
TRBJ1-2	.	TRBV5-4	.	CASSPGIITYGYTF	TGTGCCAGCAGCCCGGGGATTATTACCTATGGCTACACCTTC
TRBJ1-2	once	TRBV12-3/TRBV12-4	.	CASSRTDNYGYTF	TGTGCCAGCAGCAGGACCGATAACTATGGCTACACCTTC
TRBJ2-1	.	TRBV2	TRBD2	CASRYSPLAGVYNEQFF	TGTGCCAGCAGGTATTCCCCATTAGCGGGCGTATACAATGAGCAGTTCTTC
TRBJ1-2	.	TRBV6-1	.	CASSEGQGFAYGYTF	TGTGCCAGCAGTGAAGGTCAGGGCTTCGCCTATGGCTACACCTTC
TRBJ2-2	.	TRBV15	TRBD2	CATSYGLAGGANTGELFF	TGTGCCACCAGCTACGGACTAGCGGGGGGCGCGAACACCGGGGAGCTGTTTTTT
TRBJ2-5	few	TRBV4-1	.	CASSQGTEETQYF	TGCGCCAGCAGCCAAGGAACGGAGGAGACCCAGTACTTC
TRBJ2-1	.	TRBV6-5	TRBD2	CASSYSTSGGPEQFF	TGTGCCAGCAGTTACTCGACTAGCGGGGGGCCCGAGCAGTTCTTC
TRBJ1-2	.	TRBV15	.	CATSRDGQGRYYGYTF	TGTGCCACCAGCAGAGATGGGCAGGGGAGGTACTATGGCTACACCTTC
TRBJ1-4	.	TRBV28	.	CASSFSGNEKLFF	TGTGCCAGCAGTTTTTCGGGAAATGAAAAACTGTTTTTT